The 9 T cell receptor beta chains reported below all come from one sample, sequenced in a study of shared clonotypes between healthy human individuals. Data came from immunoSEQ multiplex PCR; TCRdb stores just in-frame clones and leaves some out. Of roughly 1,000,000 clones in the sample, about 84% were seen once. Material for sequencing was memory CD4+ T cells from PBMCs. Subset meaning: CD45RA-negative fraction. The receptor set was obtained from a man between 18 and 35 years old in good health. Some clones in this sample may be carry-over from other donors' samples.

The chain combines TRBV19 with TRBJ1-1, with TRBD1 as a possible D gene (5 bases). The germline V gene has CDR1 LNHDA and CDR2 SQIVND (reference sequence). The ends were cut back, 4 bases at V and 9 bases at J, with 18 bases in the middle. This CDR3 comprises 14 residues. CDR3 sequence (DNA): TGTGCCAGTAGTACCACCGGGACCCTCAGAAAAGCTTTCTTT. Amino acid sequence: CASSTTGTLRKAFF.

The chain is built from TRBV7-9 and TRBJ1-3; maybe TRBD1 (5 bases). The CDR3 has 15 amino acids. V lost 5 bases and J lost 6, with 17 bases in between. Germline assignment: CDR1 SEHNR and CDR2 FQNEAQ (reference sequence). As DNA, the CDR3 is TGTGCCAGCAGCCCACGGGGCAGCGAAGAAAACACCATATATTTT. Translating it yields CASSPRGSEENTIYF.

The table lists this clone with a few counts. V and J are TRBV7-9 and TRBJ2-1, with no clear D. CDR1 SEHNR and CDR2 FQNEAQ come from the germline V gene (reference sequence). The CDR3 sequence is 13 residues long. Trimming removed 7 bases at V and 8 bases at J, with 15 bases between. CDR3 region: CASIPDPRHEQFF. DNA for the CDR3: TGTGCCAGCATCCCGGACCCCAGGCATGAGCAGTTCTTC. Based on the CDR3 plus reference TRBV7-9 and TRBJ2-1, the full variable domain is DTGVSQNPRHKITKRGQNVTFRCDPISEHNRLYWYRQTLGQGPEFLTYFQNEAQLEKSRLLSDRFSAERPKGSFSTLEIQRTEQGDSAMYLCASIPDPRHEQFFGPGTRLTVL.

The chain has TRBV6-5 and TRBJ2-1, with 9 bases identical to TRBD1. CDR3 length: 14 amino acids. V lost 6 bases to trimming and J lost 7 bases; unmatched junction nucleotides: 7. CDR1 and CDR2 from the germline V gene are MNHEY and SVGAGI. The CDR3 DNA sequence: TGTGCCAGCAGGAAACCGGGACAGGGAAATGAGCAGTTCTTC. It translates to CASRKPGQGNEQFF.

This chain links TRBV5-1 with TRBJ2-7; a weak D match, TRBD1 (6 bases). The CDR3 loop spans 15 amino acids. CDR1 and CDR2 from the germline V gene are SGHRS and YFSETQ. V was trimmed by 4 bases and J by 5 bases, leaving 19 bases between them. CDR3 in DNA: TGCGCCAGCAGCCGTACAGGGAACTCAGAGGACGAGCAGTACTTC. It translates to CASSRTGNSEDEQYF.

This clone was observed a few times. This chain links TRBV18 with TRBJ1-2; a weak D match, TRBD1 (6 bases). The CDR3 contains 16 residues. Germline CDR1 reads KGHSH; CDR2 reads LQKENI. Trimming shortened V by 2 bases and J by 6 bases, and 19 bases separated the two germline ends. CDR3 in amino acids: CASSPTTGLGLDGYTF. CDR3 in DNA: TGTGCCAGCTCACCAACGACAGGTTTGGGTCTGGATGGCTACACCTTC.

This chain uses TRBV5-4 with TRBJ1-2; D gene uncertain. The CDR3 runs to 14 residues. CDR1 is SGHNT and CDR2 is YYREEE in the germline V gene (reference sequence). Trimming removed 0 bases from V and 8 bases from J, with 14 bases in between. The CDR3 nucleotides are TGTGCCAGCAGCTTGGGGTTTTCGCTCGGGGGCTACACCTTC. Protein sequence: CASSLGFSLGGYTF.

This chain uses TRBV19 with TRBJ2-3; TRBD2 agrees at 10 bases. The CDR3 has 18 amino acids. Germline V gene sequence: CDR1 LNHDA, CDR2 SQIVND (reference sequence). V was clipped by 6 bases and J by 1 base; unmatched bases: 13. CDR3 sequence reads: CASSLRTSGTLRTDTQYF. DNA for the CDR3: TGTGCCAGTAGCCTGAGGACTAGCGGCACTTTGCGCACAGATACGCAGTATTTT.

CDR3 loop: CASSLDHGGYGNTIYF. DNA of the CDR3: TGTGCCAGCAGCTTAGACCATGGGGGCTATGGAAACACCATATATTTT. The genes are TRBV7-2 and TRBJ1-3, with D possibly being TRBD1 (6 bases). V shed 1 base and J shed 3 bases, with 13 bases lying between them. The germline CDR1 and CDR2 sequences are SGHTA and FQGNSA. This CDR3 is built from 16 residues.